The clone carrying this T cell receptor (beta chain) showed up just a few times. A single base separates this from a much larger clone, so it may be a read error. The second PCR ran about 6 to 12 cycles with a sample-barcoded 5' primer and J-beta primers. TCRdb independently ran MiXCR on the 5' RACE reads; one entry per CDR3 protein. Of hundreds of thousands of distinct CDR3 sequences listed, about 30% are singletons. The data were obtained in a study of blood T cells in healthy people across ages. This CDR3 is built from 13 residues. J gave up 7 bases and V 7 bases, and 8 bases lay outside the gene matches.

The TCR comes from a woman aged 80 or older in good health. V is TRBV12-3 or TRBV12-4 and J is TRBJ2-7, with 9 bases lining up with TRBD2. Sequences were obtained from blood. The CDR3 nucleotides read TGTGCCAGCATGCGGGGGGGCCGTGATGAGCAGTACTTC. It codes for CASMRGGRDEQYF.